This passage covers 14 T cell receptor beta chains from one sample sequenced in a study of blood T cells in healthy people across ages. The use of a sample-barcoded 5' primer and a J-beta primer mix characterized a second PCR of 7 to 11 cycles. TCRdb re-derived calls from the 5' RACE reads in MiXCR, one entry per CDR3 protein. Found here are around 970,000 distinct CDR3 sequences, just over 50% of them singletons; the top ten hold roughly a fifth. Sequencing was performed on blood. The receptors derive from a woman in her fifties or sixties in good health.

The CDR3 nucleotides read TGTGCCAGCAGCCGGGGTTATTACGAGCAGTACTTC. Protein: CASSRGYYEQYF. V and J are TRBV25-1 and TRBJ2-7, with D possibly matching TRBD2 (5 bases). The CDR3 has 12 amino acids. Germline V lookup: CDR1 MGHDK, CDR2 SYGVNS. V was clipped by 6 bases and J by 4 bases, with 10 bases between them.

The rearrangement uses TRBV7-2 and TRBJ2-7; D unclear. The germline V gene has CDR1 SGHTA and CDR2 FQGNSA. V was trimmed by 2 bases and J by 5 bases, leaving 4 bases between them. The CDR3 consists of 11 residues. Written as DNA, the CDR3 is TGTGCCAGCAGCTTAAGGAACGAGCAGTACTTC. It yields the protein CASSLRNEQYF.

This chain links TRBV7-9 with TRBJ2-3, with TRBD1 matching 8 bases. This CDR3 spans 17 amino acids. J lost 4 bases, V lost 5 bases, and 14 bases had no gene match. In germline, CDR1 is SEHNR, CDR2 FQNEAQ (reference sequence). The CDR3 here is CASSNSRADRVSDTQYF. CDR3 DNA sequence: TGTGCCAGCAGCAACAGCCGAGCGGACAGGGTTTCAGATACGCAGTATTTT.

The chain couples TRBV11-2 to TRBJ2-3; TRBD2 aligns across 9 bases. Germline trimming cut 4 bases from V and 5 bases from J; bases unmatched to any gene: 10. In germline, CDR1 is SGHAT, CDR2 FQNNGV. The CDR3 consists of 16 residues. CDR3 sequence: CASSSVAGVLLDTQYF. CDR3 sequence (DNA): TGTGCCAGCAGCTCAGTAGCGGGAGTTTTGTTAGATACGCAGTATTTT.

The genes are TRBV6-5 and TRBJ2-5, with D possibly being TRBD1 (5 bases). CDR3 length: 14 amino acids. Trimming removed 1 base at V and 5 bases at J, with 11 bases between. Germline-derived CDR1 and CDR2 are MNHEY and SVGAGI. DNA for the CDR3: TGTGCCAGCAGTTACTTTAGGGGTTACGAGACCCAGTACTTC. This translates into CASSYFRGYETQYF.

This clonotype was detected only a few times. This chain joins TRBV10-3 and TRBJ2-7; 7 bases are a match to TRBD1. The CDR3 consists of 12 residues. The germline gives CDR1 ENHRY, CDR2 SYGVKD. With V trimmed by 10 bases and J by 1 base, 4 bases remained unmatched. CDR3 amino acids: CATGTESYEQYF. The CDR3 DNA is TGTGCCACCGGGACAGAGTCCTACGAGCAGTACTTC.

On this clonotype: One end of the junction is discordant with germline, which a read error may explain. The CDR3 spells CASSLILAGKYNEQFF. CDR3 DNA sequence: TGTGCCAGCAGCTTGATACTAGCGGGGAAATACAATGAGCAGTTCTTC. The rearrangement links TRBV5-1 to TRBJ2-1, with 10 bases lining up with TRBD2. Germline loops: CDR1 SGHRS, CDR2 YFSETQ. This CDR3 is 16 amino acids long.

The chain links TRBV3-1 to TRBJ2-5, with D tentatively TRBD2 (8 bases). Germline CDR1 LGHDT, CDR2 YNNKEL (reference sequence). Deletions cut 2 bases from V and 11 bases from J, with 15 bases between. The CDR3 has 13 amino acids. CDR3 bases: TGTGCCAGCAGCCAAAATTTAGCGGGACAGCAGTACTTC. Protein: CASSQNLAGQQYF.

Comments on this clonotype: A much larger clone lies a single base off, so this may be a read error. This chain joins TRBV6-2 or TRBV6-3 and TRBJ1-2; 8 bases match TRBD1. CDR3 length equals 15 residues. In germline, CDR1 is MNHEY, CDR2 SVGEGT. The CDR3 DNA reads as TGTGCCAGCACCCGAGGACAGGGCGGAAACTATGGCTGCACCTTC. Translating it yields CASTRGQGGNYGCTF.

This clonotype was recorded a few times. The chain recombines TRBV18 with TRBJ2-3; 10 nucleotides line up with TRBD2. The V gene end was trimmed by 4 bases and the J gene end by 8 bases; junction bases not matched to a gene: 9. The germline V gene encodes CDR1 KGHSH and CDR2 LQKENI. The CDR3 has 15 residues. CDR3 residues: CASSRPSGSPGTQYF. The CDR3 DNA follows: TGTGCCAGCTCACGGCCTAGCGGGAGTCCGGGTACGCAGTATTTT.

This chain connects TRBV7-8 to TRBJ2-1; D is unclear. V was trimmed by 5 bases and J by 8 bases, leaving 28 bases between them. The CDR3 covers 18 residues. CDR1 is SGHVS, CDR2 FQNEAQ, per germline. CDR3 amino acids: CASSPGVGLRTNGYEQFF. CDR3 nucleotide sequence: TGTGCCAGCAGCCCAGGAGTCGGTCTGCGGACCAATGGATATGAGCAGTTCTTC.

This chain uses TRBV5-1 with TRBJ2-3; TRBD1 aligns across 7 bases. CDR3 size: 15 residues. CDR1 SGHRS and CDR2 YFSETQ come from the germline V gene. Trimming cost V 4 bases and J 2 bases; bases outside gene matches: 7. In DNA form, the CDR3 reads TGCGCCAGCAGCCCAGGGACAGACAACACAGATACGCAGTATTTT. It translates to CASSPGTDNTDTQYF.

The CDR3: CASSDHRANYGYTF. The CDR3 bases are TGTGCCAGCAGTGACCACCGAGCTAACTATGGCTACACCTTC. The V call is TRBV6-4, the J call TRBJ1-2; D not certain. Trimming took off 2 bases at V and 0 bases at J, with 7 bases between the two ends. The CDR3 loop spans 14 amino acids. CDR1 MRHNA and CDR2 SNTAGT come from the germline V gene.

This chain uses TRBV11-2 with TRBJ2-7; TRBD2 aligns across 12 bases. CDR1 and CDR2 from the germline V gene are SGHAT and FQNNGV. The J segment lost 6 bases and the V segment lost 5 bases, leaving 8 bases of the junction unmatched. The CDR3 has 15 amino acids. The CDR3 loop is CASSTRLAGASEQYF. CDR3 in DNA: TGTGCCAGCAGCACCCGACTAGCGGGAGCCTCCGAGCAGTACTTC. Together with reference TRBV11-2 and TRBJ2-7, the CDR3 gives the full variable domain: EAGVAQSPRYKIIEKRQSVAFWCNPISGHATLYWYQQILGQGPKLLIQFQNNGVVDDSQLPKDRFSAERLKGVDSTLKIQPAKLEDSAVYLCASSTRLAGASEQYFGPGTRLTVT.